The TCR beta chain under discussion was sequenced for a study of cytomegalovirus exposure and HLA in healthy donors. Study background: There were under 130 million unique TCR beta sequences, drawn from around 180 million T cells, in an earlier analysis.

The PCR had 60 Vbeta and 13 Jbeta primers. Here immunoSEQ multiplex PCR was the method, and the copy in TCRdb shows in-frame clones only, minus some. The sample contains fewer than 200,000 clones, roughly four fifths of which appear only once. This clone was observed a single time. Per the germline V gene, CDR1 is DFQATT and CDR2 is SNEGSKA (reference sequence). CDR3 length: 10 residues. The TCR comes from a female donor in good health and CMV-seronegative. What was sequenced was PBMCs. This rearrangement joins TRBV20-1 to TRBJ2-3; D not resolved. The CDR3 protein is CSQSTDTQYF. The CDR3 DNA reads TGCAGCCAGAGCACAGATACGCAGTATTTT.